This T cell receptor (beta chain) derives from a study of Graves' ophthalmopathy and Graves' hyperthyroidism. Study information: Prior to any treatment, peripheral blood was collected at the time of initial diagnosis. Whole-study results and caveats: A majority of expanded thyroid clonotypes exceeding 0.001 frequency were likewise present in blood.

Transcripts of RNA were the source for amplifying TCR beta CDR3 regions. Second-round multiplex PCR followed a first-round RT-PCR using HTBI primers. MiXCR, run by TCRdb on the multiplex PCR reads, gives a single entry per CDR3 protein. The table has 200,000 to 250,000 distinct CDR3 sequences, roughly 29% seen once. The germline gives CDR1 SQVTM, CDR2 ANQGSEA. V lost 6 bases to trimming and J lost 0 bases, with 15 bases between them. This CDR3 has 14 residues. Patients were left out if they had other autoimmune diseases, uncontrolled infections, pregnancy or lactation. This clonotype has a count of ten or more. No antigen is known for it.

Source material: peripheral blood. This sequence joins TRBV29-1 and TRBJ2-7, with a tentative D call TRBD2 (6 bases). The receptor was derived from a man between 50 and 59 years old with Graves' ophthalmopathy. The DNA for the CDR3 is TGCAGCGTCGTCTTCGGGAGCATCTCCTACGAGCAGTACTTC. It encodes CSVVFGSISYEQYF.